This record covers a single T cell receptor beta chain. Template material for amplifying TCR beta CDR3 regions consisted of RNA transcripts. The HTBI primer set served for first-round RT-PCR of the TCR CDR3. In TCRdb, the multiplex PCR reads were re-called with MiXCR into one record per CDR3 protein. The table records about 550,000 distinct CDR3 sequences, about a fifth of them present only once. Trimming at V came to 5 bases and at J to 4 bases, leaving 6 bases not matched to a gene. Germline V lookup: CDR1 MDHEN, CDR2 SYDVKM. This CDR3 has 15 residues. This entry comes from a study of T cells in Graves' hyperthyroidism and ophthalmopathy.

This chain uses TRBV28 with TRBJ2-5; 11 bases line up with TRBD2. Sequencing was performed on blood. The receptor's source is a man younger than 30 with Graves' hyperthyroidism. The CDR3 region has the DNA TGTGCCAGCAGTCCATCACTAGCGGGAGTAGAGACCCAGTACTTC. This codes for CASSPSLAGVETQYF.